This T cell receptor beta chain was found in a study of T cell responses to AZD1222 COVID-19 vaccine. The CDR3 is made up of 14 amino acids. The germline gives CDR1 MNHEY, CDR2 SMNVEV (reference sequence). V lost 6 bases to trimming and J lost 4 bases, with 15 bases between them. Sequencing was performed with immunoSEQ multiplex PCR; in TCRdb, only in-frame clones are kept and a portion is missing. The table shows 50,000 to 70,000 clones, with more than 80% occurring only once. The sample was peripheral blood, taken on day 0 of MenACWY control vaccination. The rearrangement uses TRBV27 and TRBJ1-2; D might be TRBD1 (6 bases). The sequence came from an adult in good health. This CDR3 is CASRDTGRGYGYTF. The CDR3 nucleotides are TGTGCCAGCAGAGATACAGGGAGAGGCTATGGCTACACCTTC.